The 27 T cell receptor beta chains in this list originate from one sample, sequenced in a study of blood T cell repertoires in COVID-19. Profiling relied on immunoSEQ multiplex PCR, and the TCRdb table lists in-frame clones only, not all of them. The sample holds more than 150,000 clones; almost 80% are singletons and the top ten take 17%. The sample taken for sequencing was peripheral blood. These receptors all come from a man in his 60s with active or convalescent COVID-19.

The chain is built from TRBV7-9 and TRBJ2-5, with TRBD2 as a possible D gene (6 bases). Trimming took 3 bases from V and 3 from J, leaving 14 bases between them. Looked up from germline, CDR1 is SEHNR and CDR2 is FQNEAQ (reference sequence). The CDR3 is made up of 15 amino acids. CDR3 in DNA: TGTGCCAGCAGCTTGCGGAGGGCGGCTGAAGAGACCCAGTACTTC. This gives the protein CASSLRRAAEETQYF.

The J gene is TRBJ2-2, the V gene TRBV7-8, with no clear D. The CDR3 has 14 amino acids. V dropped 4 bases and J dropped 2 bases, with 8 bases sitting between them. Germline V CDR1 and CDR2: SGHVS, FQNEAQ. CDR3 in DNA: TGTGCCAGCAGCTCCCTAATTAACACCGGGGAGCTGTTTTTT. Protein sequence: CASSSLINTGELFF.

This clone has just one count. V usage is TRBV6-5 and J usage is TRBJ1-2; a weak D match, TRBD1 (6 bases). With 2 bases removed from V and 6 bases from J, the gap between germline ends came to 10 bases. There are 13 residues in the CDR3. Germline lookup yields CDR1 MNHEY and CDR2 SVGAGI. Here the CDR3 reads CASSYTTGNGYTF. In DNA form, the CDR3 reads TGTGCCAGCAGTTACACGACAGGCAATGGCTACACCTTC.

In this sample, this clone turned up a few times. CDR3 residues: CASTTGINSPLHF. CDR3 nucleotides: TGTGCCAGCACTACGGGGATTAATTCACCCCTCCACTTT. The chain recombines TRBV12-3 or TRBV12-4 with TRBJ1-6; D unresolved. Trimming stripped 7 bases from V and 6 bases from J, with 10 bases between. This CDR3 is built from 13 residues.

The chain employs TRBV29-1 and TRBJ2-1; 7 nucleotides line up with TRBD1. There are 12 residues in the CDR3. CDR1 and CDR2 (germline): SQVTM, ANQGSEA. V lost 7 bases, J lost 7 bases, and 7 bases stayed unmatched. In DNA form, the CDR3 reads TGCAGCGCTAAGGGACAGATGAATGAGCAGTTCTTC. Its translation: CSAKGQMNEQFF.

V and J are TRBV24-1 and TRBJ2-1; 9 bases align to TRBD2. This CDR3 contains 16 residues. Germline V gives CDR1 KGHDR, CDR2 SFDVKD. After removal of 2 bases from V and 6 bases from J, the junction contained 7 bases not matched to a gene. CDR3: CATSDSGGRVLNEQFF. The CDR3 coding sequence is TGTGCCACCAGTGATTCGGGCGGGAGGGTTCTCAATGAGCAGTTCTTC.

V and J are TRBV28 and TRBJ2-2; TRBD2 might be the D (5 bases). The V end lost 3 bases, the J end lost 5 bases, and 7 bases lay between the germline ends. CDR1 and CDR2 from the germline V gene are MDHEN and SYDVKM. This CDR3 is built from 13 residues. Here the CDR3 DNA reads TGTGCCAGCAGTTTCGGGATTACCGGGGAGCTGTTTTTT. Protein product: CASSFGITGELFF.

The chain has TRBV11-3 and TRBJ2-3; TRBD2 matches 11 bases. V lost 5 bases, J lost 2 bases, and 6 bases stayed unmatched. Germline V gene data show CDR1 as SGHNT and CDR2 as YENEEA. The CDR3 runs to 16 residues. The CDR3 nucleotides are TGTGCCAGCAGCCAACGACTAGCGGGACCCACAGATACGCAGTATTTT. This sequence encodes CASSQRLAGPTDTQYF.

This chain links TRBV3-1 (or the pseudogene TRBV3-2) with TRBJ2-1; the D gene is possibly TRBD1 (5 bases). The V and J ends lost 1 base and 14 bases respectively, with 9 bases between them. The germline gives CDR1 LGHDT, CDR2 YNNKEL (reference sequence). The CDR3 runs to 11 residues. The CDR3 DNA is TGTGCCAGCAGCCAAGGCAGGGTCGAGTTCTTC. This sequence encodes CASSQGRVEFF.

The chain carries TRBV7-2 and TRBJ1-3; no reliable D call. V lost 4 bases and J lost 1, with 11 bases in between. The germline V gene encodes CDR1 SGHTA and CDR2 FQGNSA. The CDR3 consists of 15 residues. CDR3 DNA sequence: TGTGCCAGCAGCTATAGACTGATGTCTGGAAACACCATATATTTT. Its protein product is CASSYRLMSGNTIYF.

This sequence joins TRBV27 and TRBJ2-7; weak D call: TRBD2 (6 bases). The CDR3 covers 15 residues. Germline-derived CDR1 and CDR2 are MNHEY and SMNVEV (reference sequence). The V and J ends lost 0 bases and 4 bases respectively, with 13 bases between them. The CDR3 reads CASSLSPRGWYEQYF. DNA for the CDR3: TGTGCCAGCAGTTTATCCCCCCGGGGGTGGTACGAGCAGTACTTC.

This clone has just one count. This chain joins TRBV28 and TRBJ2-7; 8 nucleotides align to TRBD1. The CDR3 runs to 16 residues. V lost 5 bases, J lost 1 base, and 10 bases stayed unmatched. Germline CDR1 and CDR2: MDHEN and SYDVKM. The CDR3 DNA reads TGTGCCAGCAGTGCCTCGGACAGGGTTCTTTCCTACGAGCAGTACTTC. Translated: CASSASDRVLSYEQYF.

The chain recombines TRBV3-1 (or the pseudogene TRBV3-2) with TRBJ2-5; 7 bases align to TRBD2. There are 14 residues in the CDR3. Germline-derived CDR1 and CDR2 are LGHDT and YNNKEL (reference sequence). Unmatched junction bases numbered 16, after V lost 4 bases and J lost 14 bases. The CDR3 coding sequence is TGTGCCAGCAGCCTGACCGGTCGGGGGGAGACCCGTTACTTC. It is translated as CASSLTGRGETRYF.

This clone appeared once. The chain uses TRBV2 and TRBJ2-7; weak D call: TRBD1 (7 bases). The CDR3 extends over 14 amino acids. V was cut by 6 bases and J by 3 bases, with 15 bases left in between. Germline V gene sequence: CDR1 SNHLY, CDR2 FYNNEI. The DNA of the CDR3 is TGTGCCAGCAGAACTGGAGGGACAGTCTACGAGCAGTACTTC. The encoded protein is CASRTGGTVYEQYF.

The gene calls are TRBV15 and TRBJ1-5; 8 bases line up with TRBD1. Germline CDR1 and CDR2: LNHNV and YYDKDF (reference sequence). The CDR3 covers 16 residues. The J segment lost 0 bases and the V segment lost 8 bases, leaving 9 bases of the junction unmatched. The CDR3 sequence: CATSAGGTYSNQPQHF. In DNA, the CDR3 is TGTGCCACCTCTGCAGGGGGCACCTATAGCAATCAGCCCCAGCATTTT.

This clone showed up just once. This chain uses TRBV7-6 with TRBJ2-3; TRBD2 aligns across 11 bases. Per the germline V gene, CDR1 is SGHVS and CDR2 is FNYEAQ. The CDR3 is made up of 16 amino acids. V was clipped by 5 bases and J by 0 bases; unmatched bases: 4. CDR3 nucleotides: TGTGCCAGCAGCCGATGGACTAGCGGGAGCACAGATACGCAGTATTTT. Protein: CASSRWTSGSTDTQYF.

The chain uses TRBV4-1 and TRBJ1-4, with TRBD1 matching 8 bases. V dropped 2 bases and J dropped 4; count of bases not matched to a gene: 3. The CDR3 is 15 residues long. Germline CDR1 reads MGHRA; CDR2 reads YSYEKL. Written as DNA, the CDR3 is TGCGCCAGCAGCCAACCGACAGGGGTTAATGAAAAACTGTTTTTT. Protein product: CASSQPTGVNEKLFF.

This clone appeared a single time. V is TRBV4-3 and J is TRBJ2-3; 12 nucleotides match TRBD2. Germline CDR1 is LGHNA and CDR2 is YSLEER. This CDR3 has 16 amino acids. The ends lost 3 bases at V and 3 bases at J; junction bases unmatched: 4. CDR3 in amino acids: CASSHAGLAGTDTQYF. For the CDR3, the DNA is TGCGCCAGCAGCCACGCCGGACTAGCGGGAACAGATACGCAGTATTTT.

V gene TRBV18 combines with J gene TRBJ2-5; weak D call: TRBD2 (6 bases). The length of the CDR3 is 14 residues. V lost 3 bases to trimming and J lost 5 bases, with 13 bases between them. The germline gives CDR1 KGHSH, CDR2 LQKENI. DNA for the CDR3: TGTGCCAGCTCACCCCTGTCGGGGGACGAGACCCAGTACTTC. It codes for CASSPLSGDETQYF.

CDR3 in DNA: TGTGCCATCAGTTTTGGGCAGGGGGAATACAATGAGCAGTTCTTC. Protein: CAISFGQGEYNEQFF. The V and J genes are TRBV10-3 and TRBJ2-1; 7 bases agree with TRBD1. From germline, CDR1 is ENHRY and CDR2 SYGVKD. CDR3 size: 15 residues. Losses at the gene ends were 5 bases for V and 4 bases for J; bases not matched to a gene: 8.

The rearrangement uses TRBV6-5 and TRBJ2-1; TRBD2 aligns across 7 bases. Trimming at V came to 3 bases and at J to 4 bases, leaving 9 bases not matched to a gene. The CDR3 contains 16 residues. Germline values: CDR1 MNHEY, CDR2 SVGAGI. The CDR3 DNA sequence: TGTGCCAGCAGTTATGGAATGAGCGGGATATACAATGAGCAGTTCTTC. It is translated as CASSYGMSGIYNEQFF.

The chain carries TRBV19 and TRBJ1-5, with TRBD1 as a possible D gene (6 bases). V was trimmed by 5 bases and J by 0 bases, leaving 11 bases between them. This CDR3 is built from 15 residues. The V gene's germline CDR1 is LNHDA and CDR2 SQIVND (reference sequence). The CDR3 is CASSVQGISNQPQHF. The CDR3 nucleotides are TGTGCCAGTAGTGTACAGGGAATTAGCAATCAGCCCCAGCATTTT.

With respect to this clone: Other DNA sequences within the sample encode an identical CDR3. The gene calls are TRBV4-3 and TRBJ1-4; no clear D. V lost 3 bases and J 8 bases, leaving 7 bases between the germline ends. Germline CDR1 LGHNA, CDR2 YSLEER. The CDR3 runs to 12 residues. The DNA of the CDR3 is TGCGCCAGCAGCCAGGTGGAGGAAAAACTGTTTTTT. Amino acid sequence: CASSQVEEKLFF.

The rearrangement uses TRBV28 and TRBJ1-1, with 7 bases lining up with TRBD1. The CDR3 runs 13 residues. In germline, CDR1 is MDHEN, CDR2 SYDVKM. With 3 bases clipped from V and 8 bases from J, the junction kept 6 bases outside the gene matches. The CDR3, as DNA: TGTGCCAGCAGTTTGGGACAGCCTATCGAAGCTTTCTTT. It encodes CASSLGQPIEAFF.

The sample holds a few counts of this clone. The rearrangement joins TRBV18 to TRBJ2-7, with a weak D call TRBD2 (5 bases). The CDR3 totals 12 residues. Trimming took 6 bases from V and 7 from J, leaving 13 bases between them. Per germline, CDR1 KGHSH and CDR2 LQKENI. CDR3 sequence reads: CASSLDPGEQYF. DNA of the CDR3: TGTGCCAGCTCCTTGGACCCGGGGGAGCAGTACTTC.

CDR3 in amino acids: CASRTGASNQPQHF. DNA of the CDR3: TGTGCCAGCCGGACAGGGGCGAGCAATCAGCCCCAGCATTTT. The chain combines TRBV28 with TRBJ1-5; 9 nucleotides align to TRBD1. Germline trimming cut 8 bases from V and 1 base from J; bases unmatched to any gene: 3. Germline CDR1 and CDR2: MDHEN and SYDVKM. This CDR3 has 14 amino acids.

The V call is TRBV28, the J call TRBJ1-4; D is uncertain. The CDR3 length is 15 residues. Trimming took off 1 base at V and 7 bases at J, with 13 bases between the two ends. CDR1 and CDR2 (germline): MDHEN, SYDVKM. CDR3 sequence (DNA): TGTGCCAGCAGTTTATCCGGGAGTGGTGGTGAAAAACTGTTTTTT. Translating gives CASSLSGSGGEKLFF.